Listed here are 27 T cell receptor beta chains from one sample, sequenced in a study of cytomegalovirus exposure and HLA in healthy donors. PCR amplification relied on 60 Vbeta primers (plus 13 Jbeta primers). TCRdb keeps only in-frame clones here, not all; method: immunoSEQ multiplex PCR. The sample lists roughly 150,000 clones; roughly 80% were seen once. Material: PBMCs. Receptors were obtained from a male donor in good health and CMV-seronegative.

J is TRBJ1-4 and V is TRBV6-5; tentatively, D is TRBD1 (5 bases). Germline V gives CDR1 MNHEY, CDR2 SVGAGI. The CDR3 is 14 residues long. Trimming cost V 4 bases and J 5 bases, with 11 bases left between them. The DNA for the CDR3 is TGTGCCAGCAGTTCCTCCTGGGGCAATGAAAAACTGTTTTTT. Its translation: CASSSSWGNEKLFF.

The rearrangement uses TRBV5-6 and TRBJ2-1; D remains ambiguous. This CDR3 region has 16 residues. Germline V gene lookup returns CDR1 SGHDT and CDR2 YYEEEE. V lost 1 base, J lost 0 bases, and 11 bases lay in between. CDR3 amino acids: CASSLSFGRSYNEQFF. CDR3 nucleotide sequence: TGTGCCAGCAGCTTGTCATTTGGGCGCTCCTACAATGAGCAGTTCTTC.

This chain joins TRBV4-3 and TRBJ2-7; perhaps TRBD1 as D (5 bases). CDR1 LGHNA and CDR2 YSLEER come from the germline V gene. The CDR3 spans 14 residues. V was pared by 0 bases and J by 2 bases, with 8 bases between. In DNA, the CDR3 is TGCGCCAGCAGCCAAGAGCAGGGAACCTACGAGCAGTACTTC. Translation: CASSQEQGTYEQYF.

The chain couples TRBV4-3 to TRBJ1-5; D gene ambiguous. Germline assignment: CDR1 LGHNA and CDR2 YSLEER. The CDR3 contains 15 residues. V was shortened by 0 bases and J by 3 bases, with 9 bases between the two germline ends. The CDR3 nucleotides are TGCGCCAGCAGCCAAGATTATCAGGTCAATCAGCCCCAGCATTTT. Its protein is CASSQDYQVNQPQHF.

This chain uses TRBV7-9 with TRBJ2-5, with D tentatively TRBD1 (6 bases). Trimming shortened V by 6 bases and J by 5 bases, and 13 bases separated the two germline ends. The CDR3 is 13 residues long. The germline V gene has CDR1 SEHNR and CDR2 FQNEAQ (reference sequence). CDR3 nucleotide sequence: TGTGCCAGCAGGAGGGGGTTGGGGGAGACCCAGTACTTC. It translates to CASRRGLGETQYF.

This clone has just a few counts. The chain uses TRBV6-5 and TRBJ1-1, with unresolved D. CDR1 is MNHEY and CDR2 is SVGAGI in the germline V gene. The V gene lost 6 bases and the J gene lost 5 bases, with 13 bases spanning the gap. CDR3 length: 13 amino acids. The DNA of the CDR3 is TGTGCCAGCAGATCTACTCTGGAGACTGAAGCTTTCTTT. Translated, it gives CASRSTLETEAFF.

The chain links TRBV11-3 to TRBJ2-2; no clear D. Trimming removed 1 base at V and 5 bases at J, with 2 bases between. The CDR3 is 12 residues long. The V gene's germline CDR1 is SGHNT and CDR2 YENEEA. The CDR3 loop reads CASSLATGELFF. CDR3 DNA: TGTGCCAGCAGCTTAGCTACCGGGGAGCTGTTTTTT. Based on the CDR3 plus reference TRBV11-3 and TRBJ2-2, the full variable domain is EAGVVQSPRYKIIEKKQPVAFWCNPISGHNTLYWYLQNLGQGPELLIRYENEEAVDDSQLPKDRFSAERLKGVDSTLKIQPAELGDSAVYLCASSLATGELFFGEGSRLTVL.

V gene TRBV5-1 combines with J gene TRBJ2-7; 14 positions agree with TRBD2. Germline V lookup: CDR1 SGHRS, CDR2 YFSETQ. The junction had 5 bases not matched to a gene; V was cut back by 1 base and J by 5 bases. The CDR3 loop spans 16 amino acids. In DNA form, the CDR3 reads TGCGCCAGCAGCTTGCCGACTAGCGGGGGGGCGGACGAGCAGTACTTC. The encoded protein is CASSLPTSGGADEQYF. Together with reference TRBV5-1 and TRBJ2-7, the CDR3 gives the full variable domain: KAGVTQTPRYLIKTRGQQVTLSCSPISGHRSVSWYQQTPGQGLQFLFEYFSETQRNKGNFPGRFSGRQFSNSRSEMNVSTLELGDSALYLCASSLPTSGGADEQYFGPGTRLTVT.

The rearrangement joins TRBV30 to TRBJ1-6; D is ambiguous. Germline V gene sequence: CDR1 GTSNPN, CDR2 SVGIG (reference sequence). The CDR3 has 13 amino acids. Trimming removed 3 bases from V and 9 bases from J, with 12 bases in between. The CDR3 loop reads CAWRELHPSPLHF. CDR3 sequence (DNA): TGTGCCTGGAGGGAGCTTCACCCTTCACCCCTCCACTTT.

The count of this clone is one. The chain links TRBV7-2 to TRBJ1-3; 7 positions match TRBD1. Germline V gene lookup returns CDR1 SGHTA and CDR2 FQGNSA. This CDR3 contains 15 residues. V lost 2 bases and J lost 0; bases outside the gene matches: 1. The chain's CDR3 is CASSLWDSSGNTIYF. CDR3 coding DNA: TGTGCCAGCAGCTTATGGGACAGCTCTGGAAACACCATATATTTT. The variable domain in full, completed from reference TRBV7-2 and TRBJ1-3, reads GAGVSQSPSNKVTEKGKDVELRCDPISGHTALYWYRQSLGQGLEFLIYFQGNSAPDKSGLPSDRFSAERTGGSVSTLTIQRTQQEDSAVYLCASSLWDSSGNTIYFGEGSWLTVV.

V is TRBV5-8 and J is TRBJ1-2; D gene uncertain. Germline CDR1 and CDR2: SGHTS and YDEGEE. Between the trimmed V and J ends, which lost 1 base and 2 bases, there was a span of 6 bases. The CDR3 is 13 residues long. CDR3 loop: CASSLFRNYGYTF. Here the CDR3 DNA reads TGTGCCAGCAGCTTGTTCAGAAACTATGGCTACACCTTC. The full variable domain, rest sourced from reference TRBV5-8 and TRBJ1-2, is EAGVTQSPTHLIKTRGQQATLRCSPISGHTSVYWYQQALGLGLQFLLWYDEGEERNRGNFPPRFSGRQFPNYSSELNVNALELEDSALYLCASSLFRNYGYTFGSGTRLTVV.

The chain carries TRBV5-4 and TRBJ2-1; TRBD2 is a possible D gene (5 bases). Trimming left V 0 bases short and J 5 bases short, with 12 bases between. Germline lookup yields CDR1 SGHNT and CDR2 YYREEE (reference sequence). The CDR3 consists of 15 residues. The CDR3 sequence is CASSLGSWRDNEQFF. The CDR3 bases are TGTGCCAGCAGCTTGGGGTCGTGGCGGGACAATGAGCAGTTCTTC. The whole variable domain, filled in from reference TRBV5-4 and TRBJ2-1, reads ETGVTQSPTHLIKTRGQQVTLRCSSQSGHNTVSWYQQALGQGPQFIFQYYREEENGRGNFPPRFSGLQFPNYSSELNVNALELDDSALYLCASSLGSWRDNEQFFGPGTRLTVL.

The chain combines TRBV7-2 with TRBJ2-7, with TRBD2 identical over 11 bases. Germline values: CDR1 SGHTA, CDR2 FQGNSA. The length of the CDR3 is 14 residues. V was clipped by 5 bases and J by 0 bases; unmatched bases: 0. CDR3 protein: CASSTSGGSYEQYF. The CDR3 DNA reads TGTGCCAGCAGCACTAGCGGGGGCTCCTACGAGCAGTACTTC. The variable domain in full, completed from reference TRBV7-2 and TRBJ2-7, reads GAGVSQSPSNKVTEKGKDVELRCDPISGHTALYWYRQSLGQGLEFLIYFQGNSAPDKSGLPSDRFSAERTGGSVSTLTIQRTQQEDSAVYLCASSTSGGSYEQYFGPGTRLTVT.

This chain connects TRBV9 to TRBJ1-1, with D perhaps TRBD1 (6 bases). V lost 0 bases, J lost 1 base, and 19 bases lay in between. This CDR3 contains 18 residues. Germline values: CDR1 SGDLS, CDR2 YYNGEE. The CDR3 DNA follows: TGTGCCAGCAGCGTAGGCGAGGGGGTCTGGGGGTGGAACACTGAAGCTTTCTTT. Translating it yields CASSVGEGVWGWNTEAFF. Full variable domain (rest looked up from reference TRBV9 and TRBJ1-1): DSGVTQTPKHLITATGQRVTLRCSPRSGDLSVYWYQQSLDQGLQFLIQYYNGEERAKGNILERFSAQQFPDLHSELNLSSLELGDSALYFCASSVGEGVWGWNTEAFFGQGTRLTVV.

The rearrangement links TRBV7-2 to TRBJ2-5; TRBD2 matches at 16 bases. V lost 0 bases to trimming and J lost 11 bases; unmatched junction nucleotides: 9. The CDR3 sequence is 17 residues long. Germline V gene sequence: CDR1 SGHTA, CDR2 FQGNSA. The CDR3 is CASSLAGTSGGAEWQYF. The CDR3 coding sequence is TGTGCCAGCAGCTTAGCCGGGACTAGCGGGGGGGCCGAATGGCAGTACTTC.

V and J are TRBV7-9 and TRBJ2-6; D is perhaps TRBD1 (6 bases). The V end was cut by 2 bases, the J end by 2 bases, with 13 bases between. In germline, CDR1 is SEHNR, CDR2 FQNEAQ (reference sequence). The CDR3 length is 17 residues. CDR3 sequence reads: CASSLTRRGPGANVLTF. CDR3 DNA: TGTGCCAGCAGCTTAACCCGCAGGGGACCTGGGGCCAACGTCCTGACTTTC.

V gene TRBV5-5 combines with J gene TRBJ2-7, with 11 bases that match TRBD1. The trim removed 4 bases at V and 3 bases at J, leaving 6 bases unmatched. The CDR3 consists of 15 residues. CDR1 is SGHKS and CDR2 is YYEKEE in the germline V gene (reference sequence). The CDR3 protein is CASSALGTGGYEQYF. For the CDR3, the DNA is TGTGCCAGCAGCGCTTTGGGGACAGGGGGCTACGAGCAGTACTTC.

This sequence joins TRBV5-1 and TRBJ2-3, with 7 nucleotides matching TRBD2. There are 16 residues in the CDR3. Germline trimming cut 0 bases from V and 2 bases from J; bases unmatched to any gene: 6. The germline CDR1 and CDR2 sequences are SGHRS and YFSETQ. The CDR3 nucleotides read TGCGCCAGCAGCTTGGAGCTAGCGGATTCCACAGATACGCAGTATTTT. Translation: CASSLELADSTDTQYF. The variable domain in full, with the rest retrieved from reference TRBV5-1 and TRBJ2-3, is KAGVTQTPRYLIKTRGQQVTLSCSPISGHRSVSWYQQTPGQGLQFLFEYFSETQRNKGNFPGRFSGRQFSNSRSEMNVSTLELGDSALYLCASSLELADSTDTQYFGPGTRLTVL.

V and J are TRBV10-3 and TRBJ2-1, with D possibly TRBD1 on 5 matching bases. This CDR3 is 16 amino acids long. CDR1 and CDR2 from the germline V gene are ENHRY and SYGVKD. V was shortened by 2 bases and J by 2 bases, with 13 bases between the two germline ends. CDR3 protein: CAISERQTLTYNEQFF. The DNA of the CDR3 is TGTGCCATCAGTGAGAGACAGACCCTAACCTACAATGAGCAGTTCTTC.

The chain couples TRBV6-1 to TRBJ1-1, with D possibly being TRBD1 (5 bases). V lost 7 bases and J lost 2, with 14 bases in between. Looked up from germline, CDR1 is MNHNS and CDR2 is SASEGT. This CDR3 comprises 14 residues. The CDR3 region has the DNA TGTGCCAGCACTGTGGGTAGGGGTAACACTGAAGCTTTCTTT. Translating gives CASTVGRGNTEAFF.

This sequence joins TRBV7-2 and TRBJ1-2; 7 bases map to TRBD1. The germline V gene encodes CDR1 SGHTA and CDR2 FQGNSA. This CDR3 is built from 15 residues. After removal of 5 bases from V and 4 bases from J, the junction contained 10 bases not matched to a gene. The CDR3 DNA sequence: TGTGCCAGCAGCCCTCGTCGGGACAGCCTCTATGGCTACACCTTC. Amino acids: CASSPRRDSLYGYTF.

V usage is TRBV7-6 and J usage is TRBJ2-3, with 9 bases that match TRBD2. This CDR3 comprises 16 residues. V lost 5 bases to trimming and J lost 4 bases; unmatched junction nucleotides: 10. Germline V gene lookup returns CDR1 SGHVS and CDR2 FNYEAQ. CDR3 sequence (DNA): TGTGCCAGCAGCGTTAGCGGGGGCGGTTCCTCAGATACGCAGTATTTT. Encoded protein: CASSVSGGGSSDTQYF.

The chain joins TRBV19 to TRBJ1-1; TRBD1 agrees at 12 bases. The CDR3 extends over 20 amino acids. Per germline, CDR1 LNHDA and CDR2 SQIVND (reference sequence). V trimming: 5 bases; J trimming: 2 bases; junction bases outside the gene matches: 18. CDR3 protein: CASSLGTGGDHQAINTEAFF. The CDR3 DNA is TGTGCCAGTAGTCTAGGGACAGGGGGCGACCACCAAGCAATAAACACTGAAGCTTTCTTT. The variable domain in full, with the rest retrieved from reference TRBV19 and TRBJ1-1, is DGGITQSPKYLFRKEGQNVTLSCEQNLNHDAMYWYRQDPGQGLRLIYYSQIVNDFQKGDIAEGYSVSREKKESFPLTVTSAQKNPTAFYLCASSLGTGGDHQAINTEAFFGQGTRLTVV.

The chain is built from TRBV10-1 and TRBJ2-5, with D unresolved. V lost 4 bases, J lost 3 bases, and 6 bases lay in between. The germline gives CDR1 WNHNN, CDR2 SYGVQD (reference sequence). The CDR3 contains 12 residues. CDR3 amino acids: CASSGSEETQYF. Here the CDR3 DNA reads TGCGCCAGCAGTGGCAGCGAAGAGACCCAGTACTTC.

CDR3 sequence (DNA): TGTGCCAGTAGTCAGGGACAGACTAACACTGAAGCTTTCTTT. It specifies CASSQGQTNTEAFF. The chain is built from TRBV19 and TRBJ1-1, with TRBD1 matching over 7 bases. J gave up 2 bases and V 5 bases, and 5 bases lay outside the gene matches. This CDR3 comprises 14 residues. The V gene's germline CDR1 is LNHDA and CDR2 SQIVND (reference sequence). The whole variable domain, filled in from reference TRBV19 and TRBJ1-1, reads DGGITQSPKYLFRKEGQNVTLSCEQNLNHDAMYWYRQDPGQGLRLIYYSQIVNDFQKGDIAEGYSVSREKKESFPLTVTSAQKNPTAFYLCASSQGQTNTEAFFGQGTRLTVV.

Details on this clone: The junction and the germline gene differ at one end; a read error may be behind it. Distinct nucleotide sequences in the sample also encode this CDR3. The chain carries TRBV6-6 and TRBJ2-3, with 11 bases that match TRBD1. From germline, CDR1 is MNHNY and CDR2 SVGAGI (reference sequence). The CDR3 totals 13 residues. CDR3 sequence: CASRTGGADTQYF. The CDR3 DNA reads as TGTGCGAGCAGGACAGGGGGCGCAGATACGCAGTATTTT.

This clone was detected only once. The chain joins TRBV10-2 to TRBJ1-2; the D is unclear. CDR3 length: 15 amino acids. Germline CDR1 WSHSY, CDR2 SAAADI. Deletions cut 3 bases from V and 3 bases from J, with 14 bases between. The CDR3 nucleotides are TGCGCCAGCAGTGATGTTGTGGGCGCGCACTATGGCTACACCTTC. Its protein is CASSDVVGAHYGYTF.